This entry features one TCR beta chain sequence. This clonotype has only a few counts. The antigen this receptor binds is unknown. No base-level quality is on record; no much larger clone is a single base apart. These data belong to a study of blood T cells in healthy people across ages (dated by TCRdb to between 2014 and 2016). For the wider study: In model experiments, template switching captured about one uniquely barcoded TCR beta cDNA molecule for every two T cells. To avoid experimental bias, donors of different ages were spread randomly across the sequencing lanes. Four age groups were formed from the donors: young (average about 17 years), middle-aged (approximately 40), aged (more than 55) and long-lived (around 82). Using deep sequencing normalized with unique cDNA molecular identifiers, the study measured how TCR beta repertoire diversity changes with age. The study analyzed two additional independent replicas of 1 million unique cDNA reads from the same blood draw for two donors, one aged 18 to 29 and one aged 80 or older. Study-level results and caveats: Because donor CMV infection status was unknown, age-related changes in expanded clonotypes were potentially confounded. Compared with the aged group, more naive CD4+ T cells, fewer expanded clones and increased TCR diversity were shown by the long-lived group, suggesting age selection. Since profiling was done on bulk unsorted PBMCs, naive and antigen-experienced compartments could not be conclusively compared. As age increased, observed TCR beta diversity per million T cells dropped in a roughly linear way, and a significant reduction was already evident by age around 41. Total diversity estimates from one million sequenced T cells were considered lower bounds and underestimates. There was a strong correlation between observed TCR beta diversity and the percentage of naive T cells measured by flow cytometry.

Systemically healthy Caucasian individuals from Russia, about 38 in total and aged roughly 6 to 100 years, were included as donors. Each donor gave around 9.8 milliliters of peripheral blood, collected into EDTA-treated Vacutainer tubes. Ficoll-Paque density-gradient centrifugation was used to isolate PBMCs, with at least 6.5 million obtained per sample. Trizol reagent was used to extract total RNA from the PBMCs, yielding at least 5.5 micrograms per sample. The percentages of naive CD45RAhigh/CD27high T cells were determined by flow cytometry on a PBMC aliquot from every donor. From a lookup of the germline V gene (reference sequence), CDR1 and CDR2 are MNHNY and SVGAGI. The V end loses 6 bases and the J end loses 0 bases, and a stretch of 9 bases separates them. The CDR3 runs 14 amino acids, cysteine and phenylalanine included. The read is trimmed to its CDR3 DNA, 42 bases read in frame from base 1.

The library was prepared using 5' RACE. The sample was run on an Illumina HiSeq 2500. A second PCR of roughly 6 to 11 cycles was performed with a sample-barcoded 5' primer and a J-beta primer mix. Each TCR beta cDNA molecule received a unique molecular identifier from a template-switch 5' adaptor carrying 12 random nucleotides. At least 2.5 million CDR3-containing paired-end reads were obtained from each sample. First-strand cDNA was synthesized from all RNA with the Mint cDNA synthesis kit, primed by a TRBC-specific oligonucleotide. All cDNA was treated with uracil-DNA glycosylase and then went through a first 18-cycle PCR with the universal primers M1SS and BC2_uni_R. The original methods were these. For normalization, 1 million high-quality reads were randomly selected from each sample, with every read carrying a distinct molecular identifier. Reads with shared molecular identifiers were discarded instead of being binned into consensus sequences. CDR3 identification, clonotype clustering and error correction used MiTCR with a Q25 quality threshold and the strictest error-elimination algorithm. A nonparametric unseen species model with Euler transformation was used to estimate lower-bound total TCR beta diversity. TCRdb passed the public sequencing reads through fastp at Q25 and MiXCR, retaining productive beta sequences. Under each unique CDR3 protein, matching rows form one entry showing the most common genes and DNA. The authors' filters were not applied to this entry. The sample records about 400,000 distinct CDR3 sequences, roughly half of which are singletons. Jointly, the top ten make up around 53% of the sample.

The rearranged chain carries TRBV6-6 and TRBJ1-5; the D gene is unclear. This TCR came from a man between 60 and 75 years old in good health. The sequencing sample was made of blood. Read as DNA, the sequence is TGTGCCAGCAGGGCGTCCCATAGCAATCAGCCCCAGCATTTT. It is translated as CASRASHSNQPQHF.